The rows below give T cell receptor beta chains drawn from one sample of a study of response to subunit inactivated influenza vaccine. TCRdb called the RT-PCR reads again in MiXCR, with one record for every CDR3 protein. The table lists approximately 480,000 distinct CDR3 sequences, approximately 11% of them singletons. This specimen was PBMCs from blood, taken 45 days after vaccination. These TCRs come from a man between 45 and 60 years old who received an inactivated influenza vaccine. CDR3s include the opening cysteine and the closing phenylalanine or tryptophan. A D gene is named only where the DNA matches it firmly. Clone size appears in some rows only: once, few, many, or a class for an expanded clone.

size | D | J | V | DNA | CDR3
. | TRBD2 | TRBJ2-7 | TRBV2 | TGTACCAGCAGTTTAGCCGGGACTAGCGGGCATGAAGTGTACGAGCAGTACTTC | CTSSLAGTSGHEVYEQYF
many | . | TRBJ2-1 | TRBV5-1 | TGCGCCAGCAGCTCGACTAGCAATGAGCAGTTCTTC | CASSSTSNEQFF
many | . | TRBJ2-7 | TRBV7-3 | TGTGCCAGCAGCCTCTCGGGTAGCGGAACCTACGAGCAGTACTTC | CASSLSGSGTYEQYF
few | . | TRBJ2-3 | TRBV7-2 | TGTGCCAGCAGCTTAGCCAACTGGGTTAGCACAGATACGCAGTATTTT | CASSLANWVSTDTQYF
. | . | TRBJ2-1 | TRBV2 | TGTGCCAGCTCCGATAACGCCGATGAGCAGTTCTTC | CASSDNADEQFF
. | TRBD2 | TRBJ2-7 | TRBV15 | TGTGCCACCAGCAGAGATACGGCTAGCGGGACCGAGCAGTACTTC | CATSRDTASGTEQYF
few | . | TRBJ1-3 | TRBV28 | TGTGCCAGCAGCCTCACAGGGAGCTCTGGAAACACCATATATTTT | CASSLTGSSGNTIYF
. | TRBD1 | TRBJ2-5 | TRBV6-5 | TGTGCCAGCAGTAACAGGGGGAACCAAGAGACCCAGTACTTC | CASSNRGNQETQYF
few | . | TRBJ1-2 | TRBV20-1 | TGCAGTGCTAGAGTAGGGTCAGGGAGCTATGGCTACACCTTC | CSARVGSGSYGYTF
few | . | TRBJ1-1 | TRBV5-1 | TGCGCCAGCAGCTTATTCCTCTTCGAAGAAGCTTTCTTT | CASSLFLFEEAFF
. | . | TRBJ2-3 | TRBV5-1 | TGCGCCAGCAATGTCCCAGGGACACGCACAGATACGCAGTATTTT | CASNVPGTRTDTQYF
. | . | TRBJ1-1 | TRBV18 | TGTGCCAGCTCACGCACACGTAGGGACGATGACACTGAAGCTTTCTTT | CASSRTRRDDDTEAFF
many | . | TRBJ2-5 | TRBV12-3/TRBV12-4 | TGTGCCAGCAGTTTTCATACGGGCCAAGAGACCCAGTACTTC | CASSFHTGQETQYF
. | . | TRBJ1-2 | TRBV5-1 | TGCGCCAGCAGCTTGGACAGGGTTACTAACTATGGCTACACCTTC | CASSLDRVTNYGYTF
. | . | TRBJ1-1 | TRBV29-1 | TGCAGCCTATCCAGGACAGTGAACACTGAAGCTTTCTTT | CSLSRTVNTEAFF
. | . | TRBJ2-7 | TRBV5-1 | TGCGCCAGCAGCTTGGCCAGTAGAACCTACGAGCAGTACTTC | CASSLASRTYEQYF
. | . | TRBJ1-3 | TRBV6-1 | TGTGCCAGCAGTGAAGCCGGAGTAAGACCTGGAAACACCATATATTTT | CASSEAGVRPGNTIYF
many | . | TRBJ1-1 | TRBV7-9 | TGTGCCAGTAACTGGGGCACTGAAGCTTTCTTT | CASNWGTEAFF
. | . | TRBJ2-5 | TRBV28 | TGTGCCAGCAGTTTGCGGAGGGCCGAGGAGACCCAGTACTTC | CASSLRRAEETQYF
few | . | TRBJ1-5 | TRBV7-2 | TGTGCCAGCAGCTTAGAGGTGCGGGGCAATCAGCCCCAGCATTTT | CASSLEVRGNQPQHF
. | TRBD2 | TRBJ2-5 | TRBV2 | TGTGCCAGCAGAAAGACTAGCGGGGGGTCGGAGACCCAGTACTTC | CASRKTSGGSETQYF
. | TRBD2 | TRBJ2-3 | TRBV4-1 | TGCGCCAGCAGCCAGGCTCTAGCGGGGGTGTACACAGATACGCAGTATTTT | CASSQALAGVYTDTQYF